This T cell receptor beta chain is from a study of T-cell memory formation after mild COVID-19. Study-level points and caveats: The study found contracting CD4+ clones mainly in CM and EM and contracting CD8+ clones in EMRA.

TCRdb re-called the 5' RACE reads with MiXCR, one entry per CDR3 protein. Among 300,000 to 400,000 distinct CDR3 sequences, 25% to 30% were seen once, and the ten largest hold roughly 12%. This CDR3 has 12 residues. Per the germline V gene, CDR1 is SEHNR and CDR2 is FQNEAQ (reference sequence). Trimming cost V 1 base and J 10 bases, with 8 bases left between them. This clonotype was detected only a few times. Its antigen is still unknown. The chain carries TRBV7-9 and TRBJ2-1; D remains ambiguous. The sample was PBMCs or a T cell subset sorted from them (not recorded which). This TCR was sampled from an adult woman who had mild COVID-19 (a few samples of this study predate the infection). Cell type and time point are not known. In DNA, the CDR3 is TGTGCCAGCAGCTTAGTCGGGTCAGAGCAGTTCTTC. It encodes CASSLVGSEQFF.